This entry lists 20 T cell receptor beta chains sequenced from one sample in a study of T cells in Graves' hyperthyroidism and ophthalmopathy. The CDR3 regions of TCR beta were amplified from RNA transcripts. With the HTBI primer set, the TCR CDR3 went through a first round of RT-PCR. MiXCR, applied by TCRdb to the multiplex PCR reads, yields one record per CDR3 protein. The sample has hundreds of thousands of distinct CDR3 sequences, 15% to 20% seen once; the top ten hold roughly 3.5%. The specimen was blood. These receptors came from a woman aged 40-49 years with Graves' ophthalmopathy.

About this clonotype itself: One base away lies a much larger clone, so this may be a sequencing read error. V usage is TRBV9 and J usage is TRBJ2-1, with D perhaps TRBD2 (5 bases). CDR1 is SGDLS, CDR2 YYNGEE, per germline. The CDR3 is made up of 15 amino acids. The CDR3 sequence: CASSVGVGIYNGQFF. The CDR3 DNA sequence: TGTGCCAGCAGCGTAGGGGTCGGGATCTACAATGGGCAGTTCTTC.

As to this clonotype: A much larger clone lies one base from this, so it may be a read error. The chain uses TRBV5-1 and TRBJ2-3, with 9 bases that match TRBD2. The germline V gene encodes CDR1 SGHRS and CDR2 YFSETQ. The CDR3 runs to 17 residues. Germline trimming cut 3 bases from V and 3 bases from J; bases unmatched to any gene: 11. DNA for the CDR3: TGCGCCAGCAGCTCGGCCGAAAGGAGCGGGGGGACAGATACGCAGTATTTT. The encoded protein is CASSSAERSGGTDTQYF.

This clonotype came up many times. The chain carries TRBV2 and TRBJ2-7, with 7 nucleotides matching TRBD1. J lost 0 bases, V lost 8 bases, and 7 bases had no gene match. The CDR3 runs to 14 residues. The V gene's germline CDR1 is SNHLY and CDR2 FYNNEI. The CDR3 region has the DNA TGTGCCAGCGGTACAGGGGTTATCTCCTACGAGCAGTACTTC. This encodes CASGTGVISYEQYF. The full variable domain, in which reference TRBV2 and TRBJ2-7 provide the parts outside the CDR3, is EPEVTQTPSHQVTQMGQEVILRCVPISNHLYFYWYRQILGQKVEFLVSFYNNEISEKSEIFDDQFSVERPDGSNFTLKIRSTKLEDSAMYFCASGTGVISYEQYFGPGTRLTVT.

This chain connects TRBV7-2 to TRBJ2-3; 9 bases align to TRBD2. The germline CDR1 and CDR2 sequences are SGHTA and FQGNSA. This CDR3 has 15 amino acids. Losses at the gene ends were 2 bases for V and 5 bases for J; bases not matched to a gene: 5. CDR3 protein: CASSLYASGVDTQYF. For the CDR3, the DNA is TGTGCCAGCAGCTTATACGCTAGCGGGGTAGATACGCAGTATTTT.

This clonotype has ten or more counts. The chain couples TRBV28 to TRBJ2-7; possibly TRBD1 or TRBD2 for D (6 bases each). CDR1 MDHEN and CDR2 SYDVKM come from the germline V gene. The CDR3 totals 14 residues. V was shortened by 4 bases and J by 0 bases, with 10 bases between the two germline ends. Here the CDR3 DNA reads TGTGCCAGCAGTTACGGGGGCGCCTCCTACGAGCAGTACTTC. As protein: CASSYGGASYEQYF.

This clonotype was picked up many times. This chain connects TRBV2 to TRBJ2-7, with D perhaps TRBD1 or TRBD2 (5 bases each). The CDR3 covers 14 residues. The germline V and J ends were trimmed by 8 bases and 1 base, with 15 bases remaining between them. Germline V gene sequence: CDR1 SNHLY, CDR2 FYNNEI. The CDR3 nucleotides read TGTGCCAGCCAGTCGGGGACGGTATCCTACGAGCAGTACTTC. Translated, it gives CASQSGTVSYEQYF.

This clonotype came up a few times. This chain connects TRBV20-1 to TRBJ2-2; possibly TRBD1 for D (6 bases). V was pared by 0 bases and J by 6 bases, with 11 bases between. This CDR3 comprises 14 residues. CDR1 is DFQATT, CDR2 SNEGSKA, per germline (reference sequence). CDR3 coding DNA: TGCAGTGCTAGAGAGGACAGTCTGCCCGGGGAGCTGTTTTTT. Translating gives CSAREDSLPGELFF.

This clonotype was found many times. The rearrangement uses TRBV18 and TRBJ2-5; D call uncertain. There are 13 residues in the CDR3. Trimming took off 0 bases at V and 2 bases at J, with 4 bases between the two ends. From germline, CDR1 is KGHSH and CDR2 LQKENI. CDR3 sequence reads: CASSPPSQETQYF. The CDR3 DNA sequence: TGTGCCAGCTCACCACCGAGTCAAGAGACCCAGTACTTC.

This clonotype was found many times. The chain has TRBV2 and TRBJ1-3, with 7 bases that match TRBD1. Germline V gene lookup returns CDR1 SNHLY and CDR2 FYNNEI. V shed 6 bases and J 2 bases; nucleotides not matched to a gene: 10. The CDR3 spans 16 residues. The CDR3 reads CASRHPTGAAGNTIYF. The CDR3 coding sequence is TGTGCCAGCAGACATCCTACAGGGGCTGCTGGAAACACCATATATTTT.

The gene calls are TRBV20-1 and TRBJ1-5; possible D gene TRBD1, 5 bases. V was cut by 6 bases and J by 0 bases, with 15 bases left in between. There are 15 residues in the CDR3. CDR1 DFQATT and CDR2 SNEGSKA come from the germline V gene (reference sequence). The CDR3 protein is CSAEVGTASNQPQHF. The CDR3 nucleotides are TGCAGTGCAGAAGTCGGGACGGCTAGCAATCAGCCCCAGCATTTT.

This chain links TRBV30 with TRBJ2-1; D remains unclear. Germline V lookup: CDR1 GTSNPN, CDR2 SVGIG (reference sequence). With 5 bases removed from V and 6 bases from J, the gap between germline ends came to 20 bases. The CDR3 runs 15 residues. The CDR3 nucleotides read TGTGCCTGGGGTCCCCGTGGGGTGCCCATCAATGAGCAGTTCTTC. Translating gives CAWGPRGVPINEQFF.

This clonotype was counted many times. The chain carries TRBV20-1 and TRBJ2-5, with a weak D call TRBD2 (6 bases). Germline CDR1 DFQATT, CDR2 SNEGSKA (reference sequence). The ends were cut back, 7 bases at V and 2 bases at J, with 11 bases in the middle. CDR3 length: 12 amino acids. The CDR3: CSVWRDQETQYF. CDR3 bases: TGCAGTGTATGGCGGGATCAAGAGACCCAGTACTTC.

This clonotype was seen ten or more times. The chain uses TRBV3-1 and TRBJ1-1, with no clear D. V lost 0 bases, J lost 0 bases, and 11 bases lay in between. From germline, CDR1 is LGHDT and CDR2 YNNKEL (reference sequence). The CDR3 runs to 16 residues. The CDR3 loop is CASSQDLGLLNTEAFF. For the CDR3, the DNA is TGTGCCAGCAGCCAAGATTTGGGTCTCCTGAACACTGAAGCTTTCTTT.

The chain joins TRBV27 to TRBJ2-3, with D perhaps assigned TRBD1 or TRBD2 (6 bases each). This CDR3 contains 16 residues. Deletions cut 7 bases from V and 0 bases from J, with 17 bases between. CDR1 is MNHEY and CDR2 is SMNVEV in the germline V gene (reference sequence). The CDR3 loop reads CASIRAGGPSTDTQYF. CDR3 nucleotides: TGTGCCAGCATCCGGGCCGGGGGCCCTAGCACAGATACGCAGTATTTT.

This clonotype was detected ten times or more. The chain joins TRBV2 to TRBJ1-6, with no clear D. Germline V gene data show CDR1 as SNHLY and CDR2 as FYNNEI. The V and J ends lost 8 bases and 0 bases respectively, with 11 bases between them. The CDR3 totals 15 residues. Here the CDR3 reads CASGKESSYNSPLHF. In DNA, the CDR3 is TGTGCCAGCGGCAAGGAGAGCTCCTATAATTCACCCCTCCACTTT.

This clonotype was observed a few times. This chain connects TRBV28 to TRBJ1-1; D is uncertain. This CDR3 spans 13 amino acids. Germline V lookup: CDR1 MDHEN, CDR2 SYDVKM. V lost 4 bases to trimming and J lost 6 bases, with 12 bases between them. The CDR3 bases are TGTGCCAGCAGTTCACTCGTCATCCCTGAAGCTTTCTTT. It codes for CASSSLVIPEAFF.

This clonotype was observed at least ten times. This chain joins TRBV6-1 and TRBJ2-5, with 7 bases matching TRBD2. V trimming: 8 bases; J trimming: 1 base; junction bases outside the gene matches: 4. This CDR3 is built from 13 residues. Germline V gene sequence: CDR1 MNHNS, CDR2 SASEGT. The CDR3 region has the DNA TGTGCCAGCGGAGAGCGGGGCCAAGAGACCCAGTACTTC. Its translation: CASGERGQETQYF.

This clonotype was found a few times. The chain recombines TRBV20-1 with TRBJ1-5; D is undetermined. Looked up from germline, CDR1 is DFQATT and CDR2 is SNEGSKA (reference sequence). Trimming cost V 1 base and J 0 bases, with 10 bases left between them. The CDR3 contains 15 residues. Written as DNA, the CDR3 is TGCAGTGCTAGAGTTGTCAACCTTAGCAATCAGCCCCAGCATTTT. Translation: CSARVVNLSNQPQHF.

This clonotype was counted only a few times. The chain joins TRBV6-5 to TRBJ2-5, with 13 bases matching TRBD2. The ends lost 6 bases at V and 5 bases at J; junction bases unmatched: 9. The CDR3 runs 16 residues. Germline V lookup: CDR1 MNHEY, CDR2 SVGAGI. This CDR3 is CASRQGLAGPEETQYF. In DNA, the CDR3 is TGTGCCAGCAGGCAGGGACTAGCGGGGCCGGAGGAGACCCAGTACTTC.

In nucleotides, the CDR3 is TGTGCCAGCAGTTTAGGAGTTGGCGGGACGGTCTACACAGATACGCAGTATTTT. Translating gives CASSLGVGGTVYTDTQYF. This sequence joins TRBV12-3 or TRBV12-4 and TRBJ2-3; D possibly corresponds to TRBD2 (6 bases). V lost 1 base and J lost 2, with 19 bases in between. The CDR3 totals 18 residues.